This T cell receptor (beta chain) emerged from a study of cytomegalovirus exposure and HLA in healthy donors. The PCR made use of 60 Vbeta and 13 Jbeta primers. Profiled with immunoSEQ multiplex PCR; TCRdb holds only in-frame clones, not every one. The sample has some 110,000 clones, around 15% seen once; the top ten hold more than 0.8%. Germline CDR1 SGHTA, CDR2 FQGTGA. The CDR3 runs 14 residues. Trimming removed 4 bases from V and 8 bases from J; junction bases left unmatched: 7. Study-level points and caveats: Associated with cytomegalovirus, according to the listing, were around 160 TCR beta chains.

This clone was detected only a few times. Its specificity is not known. The V call is TRBV7-3, the J call TRBJ2-1, with TRBD2 matching over 8 bases. The sample taken for sequencing was PBMCs. The clonotype comes from a female donor in good health and CMV-seronegative. The CDR3 nucleotides are TGTGCCAGCAGCTCTAGAGCGGGAGTATATGAGCAGTTCTTC. Encoded protein: CASSSRAGVYEQFF.